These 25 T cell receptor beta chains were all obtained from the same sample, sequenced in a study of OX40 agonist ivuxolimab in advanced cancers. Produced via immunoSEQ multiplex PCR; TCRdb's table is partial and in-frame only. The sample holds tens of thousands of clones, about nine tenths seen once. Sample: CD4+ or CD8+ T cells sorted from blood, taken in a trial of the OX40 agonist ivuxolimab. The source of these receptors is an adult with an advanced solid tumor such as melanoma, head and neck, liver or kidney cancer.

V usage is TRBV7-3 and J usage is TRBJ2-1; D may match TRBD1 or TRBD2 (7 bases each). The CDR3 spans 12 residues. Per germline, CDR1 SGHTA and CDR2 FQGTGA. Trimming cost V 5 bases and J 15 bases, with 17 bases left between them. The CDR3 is CASSPQGGGLFF. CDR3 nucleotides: TGTGCCAGCAGCCCCCAGGGGGGGGGCCTGTTCTTC.

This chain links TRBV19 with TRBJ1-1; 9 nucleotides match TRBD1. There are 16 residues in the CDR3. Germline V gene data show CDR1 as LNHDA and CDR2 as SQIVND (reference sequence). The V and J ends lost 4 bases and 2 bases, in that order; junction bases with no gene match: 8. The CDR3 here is CASSTRNRGRNTEAFF. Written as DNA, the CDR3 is TGTGCCAGTAGTACGCGCAACAGGGGGCGAAACACTGAAGCTTTCTTT.

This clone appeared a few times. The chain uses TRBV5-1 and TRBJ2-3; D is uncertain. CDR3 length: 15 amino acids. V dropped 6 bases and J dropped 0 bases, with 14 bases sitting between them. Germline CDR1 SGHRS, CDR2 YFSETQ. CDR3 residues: CASTFSLPSTDTQYF. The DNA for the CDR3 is TGCGCCAGCACCTTTAGCTTACCTAGCACAGATACGCAGTATTTT.

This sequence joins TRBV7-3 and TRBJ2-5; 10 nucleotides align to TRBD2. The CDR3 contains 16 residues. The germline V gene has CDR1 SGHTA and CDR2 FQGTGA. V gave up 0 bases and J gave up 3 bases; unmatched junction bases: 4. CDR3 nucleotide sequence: TGTGCCAGCAGCTTAACGGGGCTAGCGGGGGAAGAGACCCAGTACTTC. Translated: CASSLTGLAGEETQYF.

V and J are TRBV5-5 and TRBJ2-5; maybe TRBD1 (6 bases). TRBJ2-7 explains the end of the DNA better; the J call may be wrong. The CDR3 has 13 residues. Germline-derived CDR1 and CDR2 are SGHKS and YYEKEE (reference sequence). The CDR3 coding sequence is TGTGCCAGCACTACGGACAGCTCCTACGAGCAGTACTTC. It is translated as CASTTDSSYEQYF.

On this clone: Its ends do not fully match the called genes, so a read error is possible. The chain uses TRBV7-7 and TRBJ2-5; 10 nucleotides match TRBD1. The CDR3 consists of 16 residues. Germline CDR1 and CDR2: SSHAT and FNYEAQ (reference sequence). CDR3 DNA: TGTGCTAGCAGCCCGGGACCGGGACAGGGGACAGAGACCCAGTACTTC. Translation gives CASSPGPGQGTETQYF.

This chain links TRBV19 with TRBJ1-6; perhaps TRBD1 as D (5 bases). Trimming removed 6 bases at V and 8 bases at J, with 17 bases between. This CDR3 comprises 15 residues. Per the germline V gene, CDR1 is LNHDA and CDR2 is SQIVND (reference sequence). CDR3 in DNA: TGTGCCAGTAGACCCGACGGTTGGGACCATTCACCCCTCCACTTT. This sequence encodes CASRPDGWDHSPLHF.

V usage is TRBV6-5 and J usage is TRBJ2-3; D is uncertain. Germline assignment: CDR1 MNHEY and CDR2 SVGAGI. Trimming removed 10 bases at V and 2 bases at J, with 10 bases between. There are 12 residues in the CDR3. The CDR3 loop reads CATRSDTDTQYF. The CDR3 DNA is TGTGCCACACGAAGCGACACAGATACGCAGTATTTT.

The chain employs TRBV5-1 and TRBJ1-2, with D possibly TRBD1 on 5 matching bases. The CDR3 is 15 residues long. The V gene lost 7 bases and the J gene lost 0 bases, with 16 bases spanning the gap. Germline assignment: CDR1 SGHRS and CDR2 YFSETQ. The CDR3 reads CASRTDTTTNYGYTF. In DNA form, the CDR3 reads TGCGCCAGCCGAACGGACACAACGACTAACTATGGCTACACCTTC.

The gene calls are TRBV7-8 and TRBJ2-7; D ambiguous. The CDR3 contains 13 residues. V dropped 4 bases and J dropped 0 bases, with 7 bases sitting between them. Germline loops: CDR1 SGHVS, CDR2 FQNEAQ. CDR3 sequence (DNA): TGTGCCAGCAGCTCCCTCCCCTCCTACGAGCAGTACTTC. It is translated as CASSSLPSYEQYF.

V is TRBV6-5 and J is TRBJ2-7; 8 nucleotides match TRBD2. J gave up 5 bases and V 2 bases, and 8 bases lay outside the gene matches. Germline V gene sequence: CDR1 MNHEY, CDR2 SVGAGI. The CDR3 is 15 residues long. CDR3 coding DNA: TGTGCCAGCAGTTACCTTCGAGGGCGGGAGGACGAGCAGTACTTC. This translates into CASSYLRGREDEQYF.

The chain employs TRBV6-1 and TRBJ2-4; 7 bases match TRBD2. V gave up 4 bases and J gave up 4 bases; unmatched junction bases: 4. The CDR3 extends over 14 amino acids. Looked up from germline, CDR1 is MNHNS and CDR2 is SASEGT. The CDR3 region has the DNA TGTGCCAGCAGTGGGACTAGTTTAAAAAACATTCAGTACTTC. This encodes CASSGTSLKNIQYF.

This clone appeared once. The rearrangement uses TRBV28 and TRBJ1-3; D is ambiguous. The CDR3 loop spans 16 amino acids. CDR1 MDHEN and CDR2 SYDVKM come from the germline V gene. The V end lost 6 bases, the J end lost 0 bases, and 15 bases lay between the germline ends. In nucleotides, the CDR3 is TGTGCCAGCAGCAACGGCCCTTCCTCCTCTGGAAACACCATATATTTT. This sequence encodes CASSNGPSSSGNTIYF.

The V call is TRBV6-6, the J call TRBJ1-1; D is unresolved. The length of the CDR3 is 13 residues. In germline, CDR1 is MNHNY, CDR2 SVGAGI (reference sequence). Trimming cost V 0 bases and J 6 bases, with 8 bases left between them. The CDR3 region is CASSYSSTPEAFF. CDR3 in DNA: TGTGCCAGCAGTTACTCGTCCACCCCTGAAGCTTTCTTT.

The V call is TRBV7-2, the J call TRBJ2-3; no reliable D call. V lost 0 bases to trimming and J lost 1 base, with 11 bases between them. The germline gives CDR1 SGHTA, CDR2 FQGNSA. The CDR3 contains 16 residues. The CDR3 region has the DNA TGTGCCAGCAGCTTAGCGGCCCAAGTGGGCACAGATACGCAGTATTTT. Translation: CASSLAAQVGTDTQYF.

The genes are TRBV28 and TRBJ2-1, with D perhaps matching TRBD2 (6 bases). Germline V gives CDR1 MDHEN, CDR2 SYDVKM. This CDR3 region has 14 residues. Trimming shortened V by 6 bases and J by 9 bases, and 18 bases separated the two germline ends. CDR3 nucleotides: TGTGCCAGCAGAAAGCAGCGGGCAGCCGGTGAGCAGTTCTTC. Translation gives CASRKQRAAGEQFF.

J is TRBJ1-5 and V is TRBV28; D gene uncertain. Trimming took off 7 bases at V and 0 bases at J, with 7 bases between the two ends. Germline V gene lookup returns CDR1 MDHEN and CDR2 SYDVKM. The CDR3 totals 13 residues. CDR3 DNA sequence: TGTGCCAGCACAGATTTTAGCAATCAGCCCCAGCATTTT. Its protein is CASTDFSNQPQHF.

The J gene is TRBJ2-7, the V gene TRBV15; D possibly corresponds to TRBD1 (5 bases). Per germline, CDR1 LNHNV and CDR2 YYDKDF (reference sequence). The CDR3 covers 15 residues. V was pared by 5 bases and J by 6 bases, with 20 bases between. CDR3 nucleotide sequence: TGTGCCACCAGCCATGGTCAGATGGGCAGGGCCGAGCAGTACTTC. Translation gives CATSHGQMGRAEQYF.

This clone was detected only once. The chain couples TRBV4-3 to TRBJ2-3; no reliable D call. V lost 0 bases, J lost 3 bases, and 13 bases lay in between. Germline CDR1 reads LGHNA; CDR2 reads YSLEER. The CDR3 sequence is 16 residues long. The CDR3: CASSQEPSSFTDTQYF. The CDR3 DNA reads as TGCGCCAGCAGCCAAGAGCCGAGCAGCTTTACAGATACGCAGTATTTT.

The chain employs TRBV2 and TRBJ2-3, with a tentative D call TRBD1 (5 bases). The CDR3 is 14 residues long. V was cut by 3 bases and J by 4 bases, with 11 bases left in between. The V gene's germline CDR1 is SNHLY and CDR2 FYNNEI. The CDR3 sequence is CASSDRQPADTQYF. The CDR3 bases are TGTGCCAGCAGTGATAGACAGCCAGCAGATACGCAGTATTTT.

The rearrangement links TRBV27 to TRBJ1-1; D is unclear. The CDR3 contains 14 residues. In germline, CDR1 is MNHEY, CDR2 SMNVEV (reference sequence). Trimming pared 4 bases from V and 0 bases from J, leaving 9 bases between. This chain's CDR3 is CASSSGLMNTEAFF. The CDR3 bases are TGTGCCAGCAGTTCAGGACTCATGAACACTGAAGCTTTCTTT.

The CDR3: CASSLATSSYNEQFF. CDR3 nucleotide sequence: TGTGCCAGCAGCTTAGCTACCAGCTCCTACAATGAGCAGTTCTTC. This chain connects TRBV11-2 to TRBJ2-1; no definite D call. Between the trimmed V and J ends, which lost 1 base and 0 bases, there was a span of 7 bases. Germline lookup yields CDR1 SGHAT and CDR2 FQNNGV. CDR3 size: 15 residues.

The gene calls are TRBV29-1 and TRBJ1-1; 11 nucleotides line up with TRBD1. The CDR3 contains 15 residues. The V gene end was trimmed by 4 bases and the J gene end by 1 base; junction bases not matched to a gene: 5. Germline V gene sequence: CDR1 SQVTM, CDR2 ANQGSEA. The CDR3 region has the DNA TGCAGCGTTGTAGGAGGGACAGGGGGGAACACTGAAGCTTTCTTT. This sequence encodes CSVVGGTGGNTEAFF.

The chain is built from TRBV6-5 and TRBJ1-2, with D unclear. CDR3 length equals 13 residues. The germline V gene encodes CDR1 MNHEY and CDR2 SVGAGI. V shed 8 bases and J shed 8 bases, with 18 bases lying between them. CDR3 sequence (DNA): TGTGCCAGCCAGGCCCGGGCCAAGGGAGGCTACACCTTC. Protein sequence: CASQARAKGGYTF.

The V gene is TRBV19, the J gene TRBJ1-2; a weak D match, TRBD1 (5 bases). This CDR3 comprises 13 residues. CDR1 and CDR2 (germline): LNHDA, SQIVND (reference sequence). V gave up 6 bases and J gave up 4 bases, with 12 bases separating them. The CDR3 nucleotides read TGTGCCAGTAGCTTGGGGGTTCGCTATGGCTACACCTTC. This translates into CASSLGVRYGYTF.